This T cell receptor (beta chain) was found in a study of blood T cell repertoires in COVID-19. On the study more broadly: The United States, Italy and Spain provided the acute and convalescent COVID-19 samples. The analysed material was cDNA or gDNA that came from T cells, B-cell-depleted T cells, or PBMCs.

Germline V gene lookup returns CDR1 SGHAT and CDR2 FQNNGV. The CDR3 has 15 amino acids. The V end lost 3 bases, the J end lost 1 base, and 7 bases lay between the germline ends. Source study methods: Reference gene primer amplification gave estimated nucleated cell counts. Here immunoSEQ multiplex PCR was the method, and the copy in TCRdb shows in-frame clones only, minus some. V and J calls and clone size are those listed in that table; D and trimming were worked out from the DNA. The sample lists roughly 65,000 clones, more than 70% seen once, with more than 3.5% in the top ten. The chain uses TRBV11-2 and TRBJ2-6; tentative D call: TRBD1 (5 bases). This clonotype was obtained from a man aged 45-65 years with acute or convalescent COVID-19. The source material was peripheral blood. This CDR3 reads CASSLGHSGANVLTF. In DNA form, the CDR3 reads TGTGCCAGCAGCTTGGGGCATTCTGGGGCCAACGTCCTGACTTTC.